The 29 T cell receptor beta chains reported below all come from one sample, sequenced in a study of T cell repertoires in cytomegalovirus infection (dated by TCRdb to between 2018 and 2021). Sequencing was carried out with an Illumina HiSeq 1500. TCRdb passed the public sequencing reads through fastp at Q25 and MiXCR, retaining productive beta sequences. Rows with a matching CDR3 protein are joined into one entry that keeps the most common DNA and genes. The sample records about 140,000 distinct CDR3 sequences, 5% to 6.5% of which are singletons. The leading ten clones occupy about 20% of the sample. Sequenced input: PBMCs. These receptors were taken from a human donor in good health (CMV status not recorded). Some clones in this sample may be carry-over from other donors' samples.

This clonotype was picked up one time. A read error may be the cause here, since a much bigger clone is one base away. CDR3 nucleotides: TGTGCCAGCGGCTGGGACACTGAAGCTTTCTTT. Translation: CASGWDTEAFF. V is TRBV28 and J is TRBJ1-1; D is unresolved. The CDR3 is made up of 11 amino acids. Germline V gives CDR1 MDHEN, CDR2 SYDVKM. With 8 bases removed from V and 3 bases from J, the gap between germline ends came to 7 bases.

This clonotype was detected many times. This chain uses TRBV27 with TRBJ2-7; 9 bases map to TRBD1. Germline CDR1 reads MNHEY; CDR2 reads SMNVEV (reference sequence). V was pared by 2 bases and J by 5 bases, with 4 bases of the junction left unmatched. The CDR3 has 14 residues. Here the CDR3 DNA reads TGTGCCAGCAGTTTAGGGACAGGGATCCACGAGCAGTACTTC. Amino acid sequence: CASSLGTGIHEQYF.

The rearrangement links TRBV4-3 to TRBJ2-5; no clear D. V was cut by 4 bases and J by 5 bases, with 11 bases left in between. The CDR3 runs 13 residues. Germline lookup yields CDR1 LGHNA and CDR2 YSLEER. The CDR3 region is CASSRGLGETQYF. For the CDR3, the DNA is TGCGCCAGCAGCCGGGGTCTCGGCGAGACCCAGTACTTC.

This chain joins TRBV29-1 and TRBJ2-1, with 9 bases fitting TRBD2. The V gene end was trimmed by 7 bases and the J gene end by 6 bases; junction bases not matched to a gene: 7. The CDR3 spans 13 residues. Germline loops: CDR1 SQVTM, CDR2 ANQGSEA. The CDR3 coding sequence is TGCAGCGGATCTAGCGGGGTAACCAATGAGCAGTTCTTC. Encoded protein: CSGSSGVTNEQFF.

This clonotype was recorded many times. V gene TRBV4-2 combines with J gene TRBJ2-7; no clear D. V was trimmed by 0 bases and J by 0 bases, leaving 3 bases between them. This CDR3 has 13 residues. CDR1 and CDR2 (germline): LGHNA, YNFKEQ. CDR3 in DNA: TGTGCCAGCAGCCAAGATCGCTCCTACGAGCAGTACTTC. It yields the protein CASSQDRSYEQYF.

This clonotype was seen many times. The chain recombines TRBV7-8 with TRBJ1-2; tentative D call: TRBD1 (5 bases). V dropped 5 bases and J dropped 3 bases, with 22 bases sitting between them. The CDR3 extends over 17 amino acids. In germline, CDR1 is SGHVS, CDR2 FQNEAQ. The CDR3 spells CASSPRDPQVLDYGYTF. CDR3 bases: TGTGCCAGCAGCCCCCGGGACCCTCAGGTTCTGGACTATGGCTACACCTTC.

There are many counts of this clonotype. CDR3 residues: CASSLAPGGGNTYEQYF. CDR3 DNA: TGTGCCAGCAGCTTAGCTCCCGGCGGGGGGAACACCTACGAGCAGTACTTC. V is TRBV7-2 and J is TRBJ2-7, with TRBD2 identical over 8 bases. The CDR3 totals 17 residues. Germline CDR1 reads SGHTA; CDR2 reads FQGNSA. The junction had 9 bases not matched to a gene; V was cut back by 0 bases and J by 2 bases.

This clonotype was recorded at least ten times. This chain uses TRBV20-1 with TRBJ2-1; TRBD2 might be the D (7 bases). This CDR3 region has 16 residues. The V and J ends lost 2 bases and 8 bases respectively, with 22 bases between them. From germline, CDR1 is DFQATT and CDR2 SNEGSKA (reference sequence). In DNA, the CDR3 is TGCAGTGCTAGAAACCACGGGGGGCCTATTGGCGATGAGCAGTTCTTC. Translating it yields CSARNHGGPIGDEQFF.

The rearrangement joins TRBV29-1 to TRBJ2-2, with TRBD2 identical over 9 bases. Trimming removed 3 bases from V and 4 bases from J; junction bases left unmatched: 3. The germline V gene encodes CDR1 SQVTM and CDR2 ANQGSEA. The CDR3 spans 14 residues. CDR3 in DNA: TGCAGCGTTGATAGCGGGGGTCCCACCGGGGAGCTGTTTTTT. Translated, it gives CSVDSGGPTGELFF.

The rearrangement joins TRBV29-1 to TRBJ2-7; 11 nucleotides match TRBD1. The CDR3 spans 12 residues. The V gene end was trimmed by 6 bases and the J gene end by 6 bases; junction bases not matched to a gene: 4. CDR1 SQVTM and CDR2 ANQGSEA come from the germline V gene. The CDR3 region is CSVEGQGGEQYF. The DNA for the CDR3 is TGCAGCGTGGAGGGACAGGGGGGCGAGCAGTACTTC.

This clonotype has at least ten counts. The chain has TRBV25-1 and TRBJ1-3; D is ambiguous. The length of the CDR3 is 15 residues. Germline V CDR1 and CDR2: MGHDK, SYGVNS. V lost 5 bases to trimming and J lost 0 bases, with 11 bases between them. The CDR3 protein is CASSRSLGSGNTIYF. DNA of the CDR3: TGTGCCAGCAGTCGTTCTCTGGGCTCTGGAAACACCATATATTTT.

This clonotype was recorded a few times. This sequence joins TRBV7-9 and TRBJ1-5; 10 bases map to TRBD1. Germline V lookup: CDR1 SEHNR, CDR2 FQNEAQ (reference sequence). The length of the CDR3 is 17 residues. Losses at the gene ends were 2 bases for V and 2 bases for J; bases not matched to a gene: 6. The CDR3 spells CASSLSTGTGGNQPQHF. The CDR3 bases are TGTGCCAGCAGCTTATCCACCGGGACAGGGGGCAATCAGCCCCAGCATTTT.

This clonotype was seen repeatedly, ten times or more. The chain combines TRBV10-2 with TRBJ2-7; weak D call: TRBD1 (5 bases). Germline loops: CDR1 WSHSY, CDR2 SAAADI. V lost 2 bases and J lost 6, with 8 bases in between. The CDR3 totals 12 residues. CDR3 loop: CASSEIRGEQYF. CDR3 in DNA: TGCGCCAGCAGTGAGATTAGGGGCGAGCAGTACTTC.

This clonotype appeared many times. The chain employs TRBV11-1 and TRBJ2-6; either TRBD1 or TRBD2 may supply D (5 bases each). The CDR3 length is 17 residues. Germline V gives CDR1 SGHAT, CDR2 FQDESV (reference sequence). V was shortened by 3 bases and J by 0 bases, with 12 bases between the two germline ends. In DNA form, the CDR3 reads TGTGCCAGCAGCTTTGGGGGTACCTACTCTGGGGCCAACGTCCTGACTTTC. Its protein is CASSFGGTYSGANVLTF.

The J gene is TRBJ2-2, the V gene TRBV29-1, with D hard to call. CDR3 length: 11 residues. Per the germline V gene, CDR1 is SQVTM and CDR2 is ANQGSEA. V was clipped by 8 bases and J by 4 bases, with 8 bases between them. The CDR3 sequence is CSCAATGELFF. The CDR3 bases are TGCAGCTGCGCCGCCACCGGGGAGCTGTTTTTT.

This clonotype showed up many times. The chain is built from TRBV7-2 and TRBJ2-7; 8 positions agree with TRBD2. The junction had 16 bases not matched to a gene; V was cut back by 1 base and J by 11 bases. Germline-derived CDR1 and CDR2 are SGHTA and FQGNSA. CDR3 length: 16 residues. CDR3 sequence (DNA): TGTGCCAGCAGCTTAGTACGGGGGGGCCGCTATACGATGAAGTACTTC. Translated: CASSLVRGGRYTMKYF.

This clonotype was seen at least ten times. J is TRBJ2-5 and V is TRBV7-9; D gene unclear. There are 14 residues in the CDR3. Per germline, CDR1 SEHNR and CDR2 FQNEAQ (reference sequence). Deletions cut 3 bases from V and 4 bases from J, with 12 bases between. CDR3 nucleotides: TGTGCCAGCAGCTTCCCAGTCATGGCAGAGACCCAGTACTTC. Its translation is CASSFPVMAETQYF.

V is TRBV28 and J is TRBJ2-1; the match to TRBD2 covers 10 bases. V gave up 4 bases and J gave up 2 bases; unmatched junction bases: 5. This CDR3 contains 16 residues. In germline, CDR1 is MDHEN, CDR2 SYDVKM. The CDR3 protein is CASSWPSGGAYNEQFF. As DNA, the CDR3 is TGTGCCAGCAGTTGGCCCAGCGGGGGGGCCTACAATGAGCAGTTCTTC.

There are many counts of this clonotype. The chain links TRBV28 to TRBJ1-6, with TRBD1 matching over 7 bases. V shed 3 bases and J 9 bases; nucleotides not matched to a gene: 17. CDR3 length equals 18 residues. Germline CDR1 MDHEN, CDR2 SYDVKM. This CDR3 reads CASSFPQGGLGVGSPLHF. The CDR3 nucleotides read TGTGCCAGCAGTTTTCCCCAGGGGGGGCTTGGGGTTGGTTCACCCCTCCACTTT. Based on the CDR3 plus reference TRBV28 and TRBJ1-6, the full variable domain is DVKVTQSSRYLVKRTGEKVFLECVQDMDHENMFWYRQDPGLGLRLIYFSYDVKMKEKGDIPEGYSVSREKKERFSLILESASTNQTSMYLCASSFPQGGLGVGSPLHFGNGTRLTVT.

The gene calls are TRBV6-5 and TRBJ1-5, with D possibly TRBD1 on 6 matching bases. The CDR3 runs 13 residues. Germline CDR1 and CDR2: MNHEY and SVGAGI. Trimming shortened V by 5 bases and J by 5 bases, and 10 bases separated the two germline ends. The CDR3 DNA follows: TGTGCCAGCAGTATGGGGGCGGATCAGCCCCAGCATTTT. This codes for CASSMGADQPQHF.

Sample share makes this clonotype medium-sized. This chain joins TRBV7-2 and TRBJ2-3, with 7 bases that match TRBD1. Per germline, CDR1 SGHTA and CDR2 FQGNSA. This CDR3 has 16 amino acids. V shed 5 bases and J 0 bases; nucleotides not matched to a gene: 8. This chain's CDR3 is CASSPGGFTSTDTQYF. The DNA of the CDR3 is TGTGCCAGCAGCCCAGGGGGTTTTACTAGCACAGATACGCAGTATTTT.

By share of the sample, this clonotype is medium-sized. The genes are TRBV7-2 and TRBJ2-1, with 11 bases matching TRBD2. CDR1 SGHTA and CDR2 FQGNSA come from the germline V gene. Germline trimming cut 1 base from V and 7 bases from J; bases unmatched to any gene: 3. This CDR3 has 15 amino acids. This chain's CDR3 is CASSLVAGGKNEQFF. CDR3 coding DNA: TGTGCCAGCAGCTTAGTAGCGGGGGGGAAGAATGAGCAGTTCTTC.

CDR3 DNA sequence: TGTGCCTGGAGTGTCCGACTACCCAACACCGGGGAGCTGTTTTTT. Amino acids: CAWSVRLPNTGELFF. This chain links TRBV30 with TRBJ2-2, with a weak D call TRBD2 (5 bases). CDR3 length equals 15 residues. Trimming removed 0 bases at V and 2 bases at J, with 10 bases between. CDR1 and CDR2 (germline): GTSNPN, SVGIG (reference sequence).

This clonotype was recorded a few times. The chain combines TRBV12-3 or TRBV12-4 with TRBJ2-5, with 8 bases lining up with TRBD2. This CDR3 region has 16 residues. Germline trimming cut 5 bases from V and 1 base from J; bases unmatched to any gene: 9. The CDR3 protein is CASSPTGAGAQETQYF. DNA for the CDR3: TGTGCCAGCAGTCCAACGGGAGCGGGAGCCCAAGAGACCCAGTACTTC.

This clonotype has a count of ten or more. The chain recombines TRBV5-1 with TRBJ2-7, with 10 bases fitting TRBD1. V shed 4 bases, J shed 3 bases, and the junction held 1 base outside the gene matches. CDR1 is SGHRS and CDR2 is YFSETQ in the germline V gene. The CDR3 runs to 13 residues. CDR3 in DNA: TGCGCCAGCAGCCGGGACAGGGGCTACGAGCAGTACTTC. As protein: CASSRDRGYEQYF. Complete variable domain (other parts from reference TRBV5-1 and TRBJ2-7): KAGVTQTPRYLIKTRGQQVTLSCSPISGHRSVSWYQQTPGQGLQFLFEYFSETQRNKGNFPGRFSGRQFSNSRSEMNVSTLELGDSALYLCASSRDRGYEQYFGPGTRLTVT.

Comments on this clonotype: A much larger clone differs by one base, so this may be a read error. CDR3: CACSLGSGNTIYF. The DNA for the CDR3 is TGTGCCTGCAGCTTGGGGAGCGGAAACACCATATATTTT. V and J are TRBV7-2 and TRBJ1-3, with unresolved D. Germline lookup yields CDR1 SGHTA and CDR2 FQGNSA. CDR3 size: 13 residues.

This clonotype was counted ten times or more. The chain couples TRBV12-3 or TRBV12-4 to TRBJ1-2, with D hard to call. CDR3 size: 13 residues. V was clipped by 6 bases and J by 2 bases, with 10 bases between them. The CDR3 protein is CASRPLVNYGYTF. The CDR3 DNA reads as TGTGCCAGCAGACCCCTCGTGAACTATGGCTACACCTTC.

The rearrangement uses TRBV5-5 and TRBJ2-5; the match to TRBD2 covers 7 bases. The CDR3 has 14 amino acids. Trimming cost V 4 bases and J 5 bases; bases outside gene matches: 8. Looked up from germline, CDR1 is SGHKS and CDR2 is YYEKEE (reference sequence). The CDR3 DNA reads TGTGCCAGCAGCCACGGGGTGGGAGGGGAGACCCAGTACTTC. Protein product: CASSHGVGGETQYF.

At least ten counts were recorded for this clonotype. The V and J genes are TRBV19 and TRBJ1-3, with TRBD1 as a possible D gene (5 bases). Per germline, CDR1 LNHDA and CDR2 SQIVND (reference sequence). The CDR3 has 19 residues. V dropped 2 bases and J dropped 0 bases, with 20 bases sitting between them. CDR3 sequence: CASSIQGPGTGSSGNTIYF. CDR3 DNA: TGTGCCAGTAGTATACAGGGACCCGGGACCGGATCCTCTGGAAACACCATATATTTT.